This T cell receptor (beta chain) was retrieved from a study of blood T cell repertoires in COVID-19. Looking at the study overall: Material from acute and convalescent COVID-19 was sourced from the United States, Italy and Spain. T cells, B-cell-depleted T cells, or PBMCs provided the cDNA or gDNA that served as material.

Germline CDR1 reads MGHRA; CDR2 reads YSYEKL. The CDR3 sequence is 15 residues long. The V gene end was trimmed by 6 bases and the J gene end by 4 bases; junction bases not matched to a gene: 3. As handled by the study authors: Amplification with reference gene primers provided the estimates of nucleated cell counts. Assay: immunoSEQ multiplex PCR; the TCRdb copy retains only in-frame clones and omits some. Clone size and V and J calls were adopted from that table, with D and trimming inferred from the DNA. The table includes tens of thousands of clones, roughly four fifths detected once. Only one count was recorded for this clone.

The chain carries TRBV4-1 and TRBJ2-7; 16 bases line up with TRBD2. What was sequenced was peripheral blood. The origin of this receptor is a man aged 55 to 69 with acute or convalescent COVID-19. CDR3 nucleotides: TGCGCCAGCAGAGGGACTAGCGGGGGGGGGTACGAGCAGTACTTC. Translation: CASRGTSGGGYEQYF.